The entry that follows covers one T cell receptor beta chain sequence. The treatment denotes: some 20 received Ad26.COV2.S at low or high dose, single or two shots; 5 received placebo; per-sample allocation not given. At day 63 after the first vaccine or placebo injection, samples were drawn. These data belong to a study of Ad26.COV2.S vaccination and SARS-CoV-2 variants. Turning to the study itself: Donor was one of the participants in the Ad26.COV2.S arm of the COV1001 trial.

TCRdb keeps only in-frame clones here, not all; method: immunoSEQ multiplex PCR. Of around 340,000 clones listed, roughly 90% are singletons. CDR3 size: 15 residues. Looked up from germline, CDR1 is LGHNA and CDR2 is YNFKEQ. The J segment lost 1 base and the V segment lost 5 bases, leaving 3 bases of the junction unmatched. This TCR derives from a person aged 18-60 years who received the Ad26.COV2.S COVID-19 vaccine or a placebo. Sample: peripheral blood, taken in a trial of Ad26.COV2.S vaccine versus placebo. The rearrangement links TRBV4-2 to TRBJ2-3; TRBD2 agrees at 10 bases. CDR3 amino acids: CASSFGTSGTDTQYF. The DNA of the CDR3 is TGTGCCAGCAGCTTTGGGACTAGCGGCACAGATACGCAGTATTTT.